The T cell receptor beta chain described here comes from a study of cytomegalovirus exposure and HLA in healthy donors. Turning to this clone: No antigen is known for it.

Points from the study as a whole: TCR beta sequences reportedly predicted most subjects' HLA-A and HLA-B alleles accurately. It was only CMV serostatus that was available as immune exposure information. In a later analysis, a genetic analysis reported fewer productive-TCR N-insertions in an Asian-associated ancestry cluster than the cohort average.

Nominal health characterized the donors when sampled, though unrecorded immune exposures were likely. The primer mix had 60 Vbeta and 13 Jbeta primers. Sequencing was performed with immunoSEQ multiplex PCR; in TCRdb, only in-frame clones are kept and a portion is missing. This sample has about 180,000 clones; roughly three quarters occur once, and the top ten carry 2% to 2.5%. Germline V gives CDR1 DFQATT, CDR2 SNEGSKA (reference sequence). The CDR3 runs to 11 residues. V lost 5 bases to trimming and J lost 5 bases, with 9 bases between them. The chain recombines TRBV20-1 with TRBJ1-1; D perhaps matches TRBD1 (6 bases). This TCR derives from a woman in her 30s in good health and CMV-seropositive. Sequences were obtained from PBMCs. Here the CDR3 reads CSAGQGTEAFF. The DNA for the CDR3 is TGCAGTGCTGGCCAGGGGACTGAAGCTTTCTTT.